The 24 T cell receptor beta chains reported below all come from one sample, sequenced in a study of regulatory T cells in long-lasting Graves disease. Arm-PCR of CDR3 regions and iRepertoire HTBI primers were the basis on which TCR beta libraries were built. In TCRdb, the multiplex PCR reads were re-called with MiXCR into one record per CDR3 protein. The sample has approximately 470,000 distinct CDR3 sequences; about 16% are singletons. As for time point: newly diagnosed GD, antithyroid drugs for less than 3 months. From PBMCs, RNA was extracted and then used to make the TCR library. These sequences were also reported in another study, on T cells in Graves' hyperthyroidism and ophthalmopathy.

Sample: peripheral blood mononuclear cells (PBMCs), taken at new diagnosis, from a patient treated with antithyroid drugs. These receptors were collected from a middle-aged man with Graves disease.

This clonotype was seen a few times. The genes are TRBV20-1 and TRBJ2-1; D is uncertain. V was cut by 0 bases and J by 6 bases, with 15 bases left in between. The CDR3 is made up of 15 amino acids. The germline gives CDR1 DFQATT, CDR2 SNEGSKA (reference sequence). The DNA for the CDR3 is TGCAGTGCTAGAGATCCTTGGTCAGAGTTCAATGAGCAGTTCTTC. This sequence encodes CSARDPWSEFNEQFF.

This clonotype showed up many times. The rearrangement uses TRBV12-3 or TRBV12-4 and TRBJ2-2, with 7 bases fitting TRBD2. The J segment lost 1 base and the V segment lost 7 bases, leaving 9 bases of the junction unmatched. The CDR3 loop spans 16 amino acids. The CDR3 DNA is TGTGCCAGCAACCCCCTAGCGGAGCGGAACACCGGGGAGCTGTTTTTT. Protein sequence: CASNPLAERNTGELFF.

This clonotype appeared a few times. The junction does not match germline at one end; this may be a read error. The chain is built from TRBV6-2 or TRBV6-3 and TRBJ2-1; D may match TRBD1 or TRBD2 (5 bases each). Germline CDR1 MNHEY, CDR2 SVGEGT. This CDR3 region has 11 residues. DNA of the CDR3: TGTGCCAGCATTTACGGGGCTGAGCAGTTCTTC. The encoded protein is CASIYGAEQFF.

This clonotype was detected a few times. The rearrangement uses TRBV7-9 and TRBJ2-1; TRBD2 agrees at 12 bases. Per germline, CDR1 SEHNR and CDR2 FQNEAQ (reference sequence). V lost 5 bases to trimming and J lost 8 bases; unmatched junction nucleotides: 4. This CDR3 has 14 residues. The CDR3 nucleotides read TGTGCCAGCAGCCGTGGACTAGCGGGATATGAGCAGTTCTTC. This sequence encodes CASSRGLAGYEQFF.

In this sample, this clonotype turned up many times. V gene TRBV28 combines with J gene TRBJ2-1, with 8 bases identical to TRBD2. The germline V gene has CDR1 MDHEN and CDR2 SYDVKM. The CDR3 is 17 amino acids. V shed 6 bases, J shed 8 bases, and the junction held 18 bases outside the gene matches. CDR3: CASSLAWGSGNYDEQFF. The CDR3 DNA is TGTGCCAGCAGCCTGGCGTGGGGTAGCGGGAATTACGATGAGCAGTTCTTC.

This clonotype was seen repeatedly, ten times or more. CDR3 DNA sequence: TGTGCCAGTCAAGACCCTACCTACGAGCAGTACTTC. It is translated as CASQDPTYEQYF. V usage is TRBV2 and J usage is TRBJ2-7; D gene unclear. Germline CDR1 and CDR2: SNHLY and FYNNEI. Trimming took 9 bases from V and 2 from J, leaving 11 bases between them. The CDR3 extends over 12 amino acids.

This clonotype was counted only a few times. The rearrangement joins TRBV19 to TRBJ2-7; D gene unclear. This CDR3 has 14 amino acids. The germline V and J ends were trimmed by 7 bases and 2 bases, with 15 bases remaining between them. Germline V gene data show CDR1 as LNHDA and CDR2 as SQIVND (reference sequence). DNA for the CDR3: TGTGCCAGTAATAAATGGCGAACCCCCTACGAGCAGTACTTC. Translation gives CASNKWRTPYEQYF.

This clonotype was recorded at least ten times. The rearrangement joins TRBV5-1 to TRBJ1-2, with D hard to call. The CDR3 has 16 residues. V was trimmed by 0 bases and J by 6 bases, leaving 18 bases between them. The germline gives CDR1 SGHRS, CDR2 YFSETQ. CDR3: CASSLVAQALADGYTF. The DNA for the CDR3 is TGCGCCAGCAGCTTGGTCGCGCAGGCCCTAGCCGATGGCTACACCTTC.

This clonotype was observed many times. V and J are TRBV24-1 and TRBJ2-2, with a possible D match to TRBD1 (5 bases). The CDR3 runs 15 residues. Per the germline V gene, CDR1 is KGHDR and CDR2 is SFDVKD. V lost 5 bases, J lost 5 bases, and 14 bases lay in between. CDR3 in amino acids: CATSGLQTATGELFF. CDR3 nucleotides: TGTGCCACCAGTGGCCTCCAGACAGCGACCGGGGAGCTGTTTTTT.

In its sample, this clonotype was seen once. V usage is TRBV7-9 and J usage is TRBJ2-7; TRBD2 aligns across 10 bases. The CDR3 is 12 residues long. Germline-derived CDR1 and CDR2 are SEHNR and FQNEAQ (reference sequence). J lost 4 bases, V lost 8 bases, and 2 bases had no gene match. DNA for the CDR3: TGTGCCAGCGGGACTAGCGAGTACGAGCAGTACTTC. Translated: CASGTSEYEQYF.

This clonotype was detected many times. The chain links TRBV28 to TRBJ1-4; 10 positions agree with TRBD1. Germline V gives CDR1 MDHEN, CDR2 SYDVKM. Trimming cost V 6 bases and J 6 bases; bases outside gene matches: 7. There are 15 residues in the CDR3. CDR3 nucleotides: TGTGCCAGCAGCCACTTCGGGACAGGGGATGAAAAACTGTTTTTT. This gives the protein CASSHFGTGDEKLFF. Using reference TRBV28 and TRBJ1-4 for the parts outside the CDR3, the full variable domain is DVKVTQSSRYLVKRTGEKVFLECVQDMDHENMFWYRQDPGLGLRLIYFSYDVKMKEKGDIPEGYSVSREKKERFSLILESASTNQTSMYLCASSHFGTGDEKLFFGSGTQLSVL.

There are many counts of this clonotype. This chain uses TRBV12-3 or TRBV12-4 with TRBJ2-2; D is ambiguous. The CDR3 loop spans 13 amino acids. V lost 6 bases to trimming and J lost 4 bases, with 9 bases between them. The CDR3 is CASSLTRTGELFF. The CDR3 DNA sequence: TGTGCCAGCAGCCTGACCCGCACCGGGGAGCTGTTTTTT.

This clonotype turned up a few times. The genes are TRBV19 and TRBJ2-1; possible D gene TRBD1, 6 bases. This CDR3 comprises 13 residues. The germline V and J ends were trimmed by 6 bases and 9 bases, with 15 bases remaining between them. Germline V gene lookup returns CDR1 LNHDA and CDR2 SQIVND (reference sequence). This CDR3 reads CASSPTGRGEQFF. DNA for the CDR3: TGTGCCAGTAGCCCTACAGGGAGAGGTGAGCAGTTCTTC. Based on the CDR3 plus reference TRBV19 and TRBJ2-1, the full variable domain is DGGITQSPKYLFRKEGQNVTLSCEQNLNHDAMYWYRQDPGQGLRLIYYSQIVNDFQKGDIAEGYSVSREKKESFPLTVTSAQKNPTAFYLCASSPTGRGEQFFGPGTRLTVL.

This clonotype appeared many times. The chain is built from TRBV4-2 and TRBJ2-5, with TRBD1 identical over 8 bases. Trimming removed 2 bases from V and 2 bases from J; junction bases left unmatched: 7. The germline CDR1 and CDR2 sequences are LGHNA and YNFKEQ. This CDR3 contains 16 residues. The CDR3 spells CASSQPGQGPQETQYF. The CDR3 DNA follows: TGTGCCAGCAGCCAACCTGGACAGGGACCACAAGAGACCCAGTACTTC.

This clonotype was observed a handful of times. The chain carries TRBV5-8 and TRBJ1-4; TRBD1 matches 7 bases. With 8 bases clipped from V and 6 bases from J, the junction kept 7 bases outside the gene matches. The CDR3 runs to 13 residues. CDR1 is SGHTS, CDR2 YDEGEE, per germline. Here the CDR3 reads CASRQGLDEKLFF. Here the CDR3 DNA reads TGTGCCAGTCGACAGGGTCTCGATGAAAAACTGTTTTTT.

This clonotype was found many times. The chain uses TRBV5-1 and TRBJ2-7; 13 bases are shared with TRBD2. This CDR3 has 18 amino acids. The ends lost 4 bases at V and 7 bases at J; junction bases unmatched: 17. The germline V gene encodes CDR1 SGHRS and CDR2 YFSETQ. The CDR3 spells CASSHGTDWTSGRQEQYF. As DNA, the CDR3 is TGCGCCAGCAGCCACGGGACGGACTGGACTAGCGGGAGACAGGAGCAGTACTTC.

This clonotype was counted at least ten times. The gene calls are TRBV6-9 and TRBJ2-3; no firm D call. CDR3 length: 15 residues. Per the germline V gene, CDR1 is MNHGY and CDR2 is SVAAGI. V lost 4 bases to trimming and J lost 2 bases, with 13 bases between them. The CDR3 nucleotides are TGTGCCAGCAGTTCCCCTCGGAGCCCCACAGATACGCAGTATTTT. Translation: CASSSPRSPTDTQYF.

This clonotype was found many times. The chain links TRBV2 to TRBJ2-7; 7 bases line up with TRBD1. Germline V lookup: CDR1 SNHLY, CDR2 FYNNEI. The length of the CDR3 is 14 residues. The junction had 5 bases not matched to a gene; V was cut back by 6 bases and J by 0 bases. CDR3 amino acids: CASRGTATSYEQYF. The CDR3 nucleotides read TGTGCCAGCAGAGGGACAGCGACCTCCTACGAGCAGTACTTC.

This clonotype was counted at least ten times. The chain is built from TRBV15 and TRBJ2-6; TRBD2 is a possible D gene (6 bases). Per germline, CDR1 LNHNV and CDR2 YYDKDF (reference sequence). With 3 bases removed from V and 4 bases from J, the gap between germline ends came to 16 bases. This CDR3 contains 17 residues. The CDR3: CATSSTKEGLGANVLTF. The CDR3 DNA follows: TGTGCCACCAGCAGTACGAAGGAGGGGCTCGGGGCCAACGTCCTGACTTTC.

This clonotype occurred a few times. CDR3 sequence (DNA): TGTGCCAGCAGTTTTCCGCAGGTAACCTACGAGCAGTACTTC. It specifies CASSFPQVTYEQYF. J is TRBJ2-7 and V is TRBV28; no reliable D call. Trimming left V 3 bases short and J 2 bases short, with 11 bases between. This CDR3 region has 14 residues. Germline CDR1 and CDR2: MDHEN and SYDVKM. Supplemented by reference TRBV28 and TRBJ2-7, the full variable domain reads DVKVTQSSRYLVKRTGEKVFLECVQDMDHENMFWYRQDPGLGLRLIYFSYDVKMKEKGDIPEGYSVSREKKERFSLILESASTNQTSMYLCASSFPQVTYEQYFGPGTRLTVT.

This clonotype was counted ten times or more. The chain's CDR3 is CASSITFFRTSGRRGHTDTQYF. DNA of the CDR3: TGTGCCAGTAGTATAACTTTTTTTCGGACTAGCGGGAGAAGGGGGCACACAGATACGCAGTATTTT. The rearrangement uses TRBV19 and TRBJ2-3; 13 bases agree with TRBD2. Trimming at V came to 2 bases and at J to 2 bases, leaving 19 bases not matched to a gene. This CDR3 comprises 22 residues. Germline V lookup: CDR1 LNHDA, CDR2 SQIVND (reference sequence).

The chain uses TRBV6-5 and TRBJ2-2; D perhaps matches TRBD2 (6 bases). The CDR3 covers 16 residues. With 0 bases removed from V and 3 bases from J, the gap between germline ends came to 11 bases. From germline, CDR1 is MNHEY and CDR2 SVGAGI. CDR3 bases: TGTGCCAGCAGTTACTCGGGGAGGAAAGACACCGGGGAGCTGTTTTTT. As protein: CASSYSGRKDTGELFF.

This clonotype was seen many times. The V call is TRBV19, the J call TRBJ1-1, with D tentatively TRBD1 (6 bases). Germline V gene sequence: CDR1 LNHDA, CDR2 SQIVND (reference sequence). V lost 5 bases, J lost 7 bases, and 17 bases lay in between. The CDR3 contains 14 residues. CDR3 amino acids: CASSEYRAANEAFF. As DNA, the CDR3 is TGTGCCAGTAGTGAGTACAGGGCTGCTAATGAAGCTTTCTTT.

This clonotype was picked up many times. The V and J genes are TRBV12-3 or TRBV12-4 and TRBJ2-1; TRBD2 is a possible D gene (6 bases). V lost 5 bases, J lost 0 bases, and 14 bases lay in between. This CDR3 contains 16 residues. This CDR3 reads CASSKPGLSSYNEQFF. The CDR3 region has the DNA TGTGCCAGCAGTAAACCGGGACTTAGCTCCTACAATGAGCAGTTCTTC.